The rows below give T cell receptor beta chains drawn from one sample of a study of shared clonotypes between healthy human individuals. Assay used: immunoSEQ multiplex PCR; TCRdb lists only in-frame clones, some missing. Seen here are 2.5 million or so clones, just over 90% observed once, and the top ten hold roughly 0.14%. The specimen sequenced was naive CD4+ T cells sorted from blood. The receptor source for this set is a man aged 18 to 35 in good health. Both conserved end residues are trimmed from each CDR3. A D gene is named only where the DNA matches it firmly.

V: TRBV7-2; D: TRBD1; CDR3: ASSIGTGTGGELF
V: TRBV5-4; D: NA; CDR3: ASSLAQVPNTEAF
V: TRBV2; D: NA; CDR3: ASSERQRGYT
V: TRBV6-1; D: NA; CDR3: ASSVQGDGYT
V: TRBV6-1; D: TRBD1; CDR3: ASSREGAQSYEQY
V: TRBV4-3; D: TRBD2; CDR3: ASSQRVFGGTNTGELF
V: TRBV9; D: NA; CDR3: ASSATGTNEKLF
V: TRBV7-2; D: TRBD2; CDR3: ASSIRTSGMSLGEQY
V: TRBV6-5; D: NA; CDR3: ASLEGNTGELF
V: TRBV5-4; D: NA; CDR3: ASSLTPQETQY
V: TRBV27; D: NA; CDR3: ASSLSRTWVRTSTDTQY
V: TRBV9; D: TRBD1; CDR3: ASSPQGYSNQPQH
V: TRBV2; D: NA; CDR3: ASSFRGLYEQY
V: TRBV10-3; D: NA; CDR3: AISTTQGIPEQY
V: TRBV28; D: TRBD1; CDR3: ASNLRQGHSNEQF
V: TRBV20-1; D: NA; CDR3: SARLETQY
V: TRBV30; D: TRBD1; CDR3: AWTRKGAYGYT
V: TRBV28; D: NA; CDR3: ASRLAGLNYGYT
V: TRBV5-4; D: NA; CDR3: ASSQFEGGFPDTQY
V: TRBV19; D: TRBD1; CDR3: ASSDGDRGHTEAF
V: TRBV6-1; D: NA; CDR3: ASEGGRAGGLF
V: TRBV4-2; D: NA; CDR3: ASSQDSAPIRLVDTGELF
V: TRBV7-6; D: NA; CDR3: ASSRKSGTDTQY